The rows below give T cell receptor beta chains drawn from one sample of a study of T cell changes during pregnancy in multiple sclerosis. The protocol was immunoSEQ multiplex PCR, while the TCRdb copy is restricted to in-frame clones and leaves out a portion. The sample consists of tens of thousands of clones, approximately 92% of them appearing once. Here the sequenced sample was CD4+ T cells from peripheral blood mononuclear cells, taken in the third trimester of pregnancy. Receptors originate from a female donor with multiple sclerosis, enrolled in a pregnancy study. CDR3s leave out the opening cysteine and the closing phenylalanine or tryptophan. A row's size may be missing; if present it is once, few, many or a size class.

clone_size j_call v_call cdr3_aa
- TRBJ2-5 TRBV5-1 ASSPTADTQETQY
few TRBJ2-1 TRBV5-6 ASSLLGYGEQF
- TRBJ2-1 TRBV30 AWSKREIRNEQF
- TRBJ2-7 TRBV10-3 ATRELLTYEQY
- TRBJ1-1 TRBV5-4 ASSLDNFLNTEAF
- TRBJ2-3 TRBV19 ASSETSGRATDTQY
- TRBJ1-1 TRBV19 ASRLPGPNTEAF
- TRBJ1-2 TRBV7-3 ASSPQGGGGYT
- TRBJ1-4 TRBV27 ASRTTGKNEKLF
- TRBJ2-7 TRBV5-8 ASSFDSLAREQY
- TRBJ2-6 TRBV7-9 ASSTGQGATGANVLT
once TRBJ1-5 TRBV4-1 ASSHGRTGNQPQH
once TRBJ2-2 TRBV7-6 ASSLWQGGGELF
once TRBJ2-4 TRBV25-1 ASSRGSGRNIQY
- TRBJ2-3 TRBV5-1 ASSLGKGGDTQY
- TRBJ2-4 TRBV7-2 ASSSNVGTSGTQY
- TRBJ2-1 TRBV15 ATSTGDEQF
once TRBJ2-5 TRBV7-9 ASSLGEAYSMETQY
once TRBJ2-1 TRBV5-1 ASTREHFNEQF
- TRBJ2-1 TRBV14 ASSLKRLYNEQF
- TRBJ2-3 TRBV4-3 ASSQDQTKFRDTQY
- TRBJ1-5 TRBV9 ASSVSGGWNQPQH
- TRBJ1-2 TRBV5-4 ASSTRVYYGYT
- TRBJ1-5 TRBV7-2 ASSRGRGSSEPQH
- TRBJ2-7 TRBV11-2 ASSLVGGRAFLGAQY
- TRBJ1-2 TRBV28 ASVGVGGYT
- TRBJ2-5 TRBV10-3 AISGQKQETQY
- TRBJ2-3 TRBV27 ASSLEGLAGRGRDTQY
- TRBJ2-2 TRBV19 ASSITANTGELF
- TRBJ1-5 TRBV5-6 ASSLQAGYQPQH
- TRBJ2-1 TRBV6-1 ASSEALGQGAYNEQF
few TRBJ2-3 TRBV5-1 ASSYPGSDTQY
- TRBJ1-5 TRBV11-2 ASSLGGGGNQPQH
- TRBJ2-7 TRBV29-1 SGGTGAYEQY
- TRBJ2-3 TRBV6-1 ASSDRAGVWTDTQY
once TRBJ2-7 TRBV7-9 ASSPREVHPEQY